The sample holds many counts of the clone carrying this T cell receptor (beta chain). Its antigen is not known. Trimming took 3 bases from V and 5 from J; bases not matched to a gene: 4. Germline lookup yields CDR1 SNHLY and CDR2 FYNNEI. The CDR3 spans 15 residues. These data are taken from a study of T cells in Graves' hyperthyroidism and ophthalmopathy. Study at large: Peripheral blood was drawn at first diagnosis, prior to all treatment.

Uncontrolled infection, other autoimmune disease, pregnancy or lactation disqualified patients from enrolment. Study observations and caveats: A model using 13 V-J features told ophthalmopathy apart from stable hyperthyroidism.

Amplified TCR beta CDR3 regions derived from RNA transcripts. With the HTBI primer set, the TCR CDR3 went through a first round of RT-PCR. Using its own MiXCR run on the multiplex PCR reads, TCRdb lists one record per CDR3 protein. The sample shows 640,000 or so distinct CDR3 sequences, about 14% of them seen only once. The chain is built from TRBV2 and TRBJ2-2, with TRBD1 identical over 9 bases. This TCR was sampled from a woman younger than 35 with Graves' ophthalmopathy. Source material: blood. Here the CDR3 DNA reads TGTGCCAGCAGTGACTGGGACAGGGCGACCGGGGAGCTGTTTTTT. Encoded protein: CASSDWDRATGELFF.